This T cell receptor (beta chain) was recovered during a study of blood T cell repertoires in COVID-19. In the study overall: Sites across the United States, Italy and Spain contributed samples from acute and convalescent COVID-19. T cells, B-cell-depleted T cells, or PBMCs supplied cDNA or gDNA.

Per the study methods: The assay estimated nucleated cells by amplifying reference gene primers. TCRdb's copy holds only in-frame clones and misses some; the assay was immunoSEQ multiplex PCR. V and J calls and clone size are copied from that table; D and trimming were computed from the DNA. The sample lists over 140,000 clones, about three quarters occurring once. This clone was detected a few times. This CDR3 contains 16 residues. With 6 bases clipped from V and 4 bases from J, the junction kept 15 bases outside the gene matches. Germline V gene lookup returns CDR1 SNHLY and CDR2 FYNNEI. J is TRBJ2-7 and V is TRBV2, with 7 bases aligning to TRBD2. The sequenced material came from peripheral blood. This clonotype was obtained from a woman aged 45-65 years with active or convalescent COVID-19. CDR3 in amino acids: CASSAWGTTFEYEQYF. Written as DNA, the CDR3 is TGTGCCAGCAGCGCCTGGGGGACTACCTTTGAGTACGAGCAGTACTTC.